These 32 T cell receptor beta chains were sequenced from one sample in a study of technical replicates of blood from a few donors. TCRdb's copy holds only in-frame clones and misses some; the assay was immunoSEQ multiplex PCR. The repertoire holds some 14,000 clones, with 79% as singletons. The sequenced sample was PBMCs. The origin of the receptors is a human donor in good health.

This rearrangement joins TRBV30 to TRBJ2-3; D not certain. Germline assignment: CDR1 GTSNPN and CDR2 SVGIG (reference sequence). The CDR3 runs to 12 residues. Between the trimmed V and J ends, which lost 0 bases and 5 bases, there was a span of 6 bases. CDR3 nucleotides: TGTGCCTGGAGTGTACGTAGAGATACGCAGTATTTT. Amino acids: CAWSVRRDTQYF.

This clone was observed a few times. CDR3 nucleotide sequence: TGCAGCGTTGGCGTGGGGACAGGGGTTGGCTACACCTTC. Protein product: CSVGVGTGVGYTF. This chain connects TRBV29-1 to TRBJ1-2, with 10 bases matching TRBD1. Trimming at V came to 4 bases and at J to 7 bases, leaving 6 bases not matched to a gene. Germline CDR1 SQVTM, CDR2 ANQGSEA. The CDR3 consists of 13 residues.

This chain joins TRBV5-1 and TRBJ2-7; D possibly corresponds to TRBD2 (6 bases). CDR3 size: 15 residues. Trimming cost V 3 bases and J 0 bases, with 13 bases left between them. Per the germline V gene, CDR1 is SGHRS and CDR2 is YFSETQ. In DNA, the CDR3 is TGCGCCAGCAGCTCTATGTCTAGCGTCTCCTACGAGCAGTACTTC. It specifies CASSSMSSVSYEQYF.

The chain recombines TRBV28 with TRBJ2-3, with TRBD2 identical over 9 bases. This CDR3 has 15 amino acids. V gave up 2 bases and J gave up 3 bases; unmatched junction bases: 3. Germline CDR1 and CDR2: MDHEN and SYDVKM. CDR3 bases: TGTGCCAGCAGTTTAGCAGCGGGAGGAACAGATACGCAGTATTTT. This gives the protein CASSLAAGGTDTQYF.

This clone was picked up one time. V gene TRBV19 combines with J gene TRBJ2-7; D is possibly TRBD1 (6 bases). Trimming left V 4 bases short and J 0 bases short, with 13 bases between. Germline V gene lookup returns CDR1 LNHDA and CDR2 SQIVND (reference sequence). The length of the CDR3 is 15 residues. The DNA of the CDR3 is TGTGCCAGTAGTACGGACAGAGATCTCTCCTACGAGCAGTACTTC. Its translation: CASSTDRDLSYEQYF.

The chain is built from TRBV11-2 and TRBJ2-3; 9 nucleotides agree with TRBD2. V was clipped by 0 bases and J by 1 base; unmatched bases: 11. Germline V gene sequence: CDR1 SGHAT, CDR2 FQNNGV. This CDR3 has 19 amino acids. The CDR3 loop reads CASSLDYLAGPLGTDTQYF. In DNA form, the CDR3 reads TGTGCCAGCAGCTTAGATTATCTAGCGGGACCTTTGGGCACAGATACGCAGTATTTT.

The chain employs TRBV5-1 and TRBJ2-3, with TRBD2 matching over 8 bases. After removal of 6 bases from V and 6 bases from J, the junction contained 9 bases not matched to a gene. The CDR3 is 14 amino acids. Germline lookup yields CDR1 SGHRS and CDR2 YFSETQ. CDR3 amino acids: CASNSGATRDTQYF. The DNA of the CDR3 is TGCGCCAGCAATAGCGGGGCCACAAGGGATACGCAGTATTTT.

The chain couples TRBV6-5 to TRBJ2-1, with D possibly matching TRBD2 (5 bases). Germline-derived CDR1 and CDR2 are MNHEY and SVGAGI. V lost 5 bases, J lost 4 bases, and 12 bases lay in between. CDR3 length equals 14 residues. As DNA, the CDR3 is TGTGCCAGCAGTCCACCTGAGGGATACAATGAGCAGTTCTTC. Amino acid sequence: CASSPPEGYNEQFF.

The V gene is TRBV19, the J gene TRBJ1-1, with 8 bases identical to TRBD1. Germline loops: CDR1 LNHDA, CDR2 SQIVND (reference sequence). The length of the CDR3 is 14 residues. V shed 6 bases and J 2 bases; nucleotides not matched to a gene: 5. The CDR3 spells CASSPDRGNTEAFF. The CDR3 nucleotides are TGTGCCAGTAGCCCCGACAGGGGAAACACTGAAGCTTTCTTT.

V gene TRBV6-1 combines with J gene TRBJ2-7, with TRBD2 matching over 11 bases. Trimming took 6 bases from V and 5 from J; bases not matched to a gene: 9. Germline V lookup: CDR1 MNHNS, CDR2 SASEGT. The CDR3 totals 15 residues. The CDR3 region has the DNA TGTGCCAGCAGACCCACTAGCGGGAGTATCCACGAGCAGTACTTC. It is translated as CASRPTSGSIHEQYF.

The chain links TRBV19 to TRBJ1-5, with D possibly TRBD1 on 6 matching bases. This CDR3 comprises 15 residues. CDR1 and CDR2 (germline): LNHDA, SQIVND (reference sequence). V was clipped by 1 base and J by 5 bases, with 12 bases between them. CDR3 region: CASSIVRGADQPQHF. Written as DNA, the CDR3 is TGTGCCAGTAGTATAGTTCGGGGGGCTGATCAGCCCCAGCATTTT.

The chain joins TRBV5-6 to TRBJ1-2; TRBD1 matches at 9 bases. Germline-derived CDR1 and CDR2 are SGHDT and YYEEEE. The CDR3 length is 13 residues. The V and J ends lost 4 bases and 7 bases, in that order; junction bases with no gene match: 5. CDR3 nucleotide sequence: TGTGCCAGCAGCCCAGGGACAGGGTCTGGCTACACCTTC. This sequence encodes CASSPGTGSGYTF.

The rearrangement joins TRBV6-1 to TRBJ2-1; 11 bases line up with TRBD2. Trimming cost V 4 bases and J 8 bases; bases outside gene matches: 13. Per the germline V gene, CDR1 is MNHNS and CDR2 is SASEGT. This CDR3 spans 17 amino acids. CDR3 DNA sequence: TGTGCCAGCAGTGCCGTGACTAGCGGGAAAATATTTGATGAGCAGTTCTTC. Its translation: CASSAVTSGKIFDEQFF.

This chain connects TRBV7-8 to TRBJ1-5, with D hard to call. The CDR3 spans 13 residues. Between the trimmed V and J ends, which lost 2 bases and 6 bases, there was a span of 8 bases. Germline CDR1 is SGHVS and CDR2 is FQNEAQ. CDR3: CASSLLGSQPQHF. Written as DNA, the CDR3 is TGTGCCAGCAGCTTACTTGGCTCTCAGCCCCAGCATTTT.

The rearrangement links TRBV7-3 to TRBJ2-2; the match to TRBD1 covers 10 bases. V trimming: 0 bases; J trimming: 6 bases; junction bases outside the gene matches: 4. This CDR3 spans 16 amino acids. Germline CDR1 is SGHTA and CDR2 is FQGTGA. The CDR3 loop reads CASSLTSDRGAGELFF. CDR3 DNA: TGTGCCAGCAGCTTAACGTCGGACAGGGGGGCCGGGGAGCTGTTTTTT.

This clone was counted between two and nine times. The DNA of the CDR3 is TGTGCCAGCAGCCCGGGACTAGCGGGAACCGGGGAGCTGTTTTTT. Translated, it gives CASSPGLAGTGELFF. The chain combines TRBV7-3 with TRBJ2-2, with 13 bases aligning to TRBD2. Trimming cost V 5 bases and J 5 bases; bases outside gene matches: 2. Germline CDR1 reads SGHTA; CDR2 reads FQGTGA. The CDR3 contains 15 residues.

The chain has TRBV5-6 and TRBJ2-5; 13 positions agree with TRBD2. The CDR3 contains 15 residues. Germline loops: CDR1 SGHDT, CDR2 YYEEEE. Losses at the gene ends were 3 bases for V and 5 bases for J; bases not matched to a gene: 4. CDR3 DNA: TGTGCCAGCAGCTCGACTAGCGGGAGGTTGGAGACCCAGTACTTC. Its translation: CASSSTSGRLETQYF.

This chain connects TRBV15 to TRBJ2-7; 7 bases match TRBD1. Unmatched junction bases numbered 6, after V lost 6 bases and J lost 4 bases. Germline values: CDR1 LNHNV, CDR2 YYDKDF (reference sequence). The CDR3 totals 13 residues. The CDR3 here is CATRLQGDYEQYF. The CDR3 region has the DNA TGTGCCACCAGGTTGCAGGGGGATTACGAGCAGTACTTC.

Only a few counts were recorded for this clone. The CDR3 DNA sequence: TGTGCCAGCAGTGAAGCCGGGGCGGGGGGGTTGAATACGCAGTATTTT. It translates to CASSEAGAGGLNTQYF. The genes are TRBV6-1 and TRBJ2-3, with 9 positions matching TRBD2. Germline loops: CDR1 MNHNS, CDR2 SASEGT. This CDR3 comprises 16 residues. V was pared by 0 bases and J by 7 bases, with 8 bases of the junction left unmatched.

The rearrangement uses TRBV11-2 and TRBJ2-2; TRBD2 matches at 8 bases. The junction had 13 bases not matched to a gene; V was cut back by 8 bases and J by 5 bases. Germline-derived CDR1 and CDR2 are SGHAT and FQNNGV. CDR3 length equals 16 residues. CDR3 nucleotide sequence: TGTGCCAGCGCGACCCTACGGGAGGGCCGGACCGGGGAGCTGTTTTTT. It is translated as CASATLREGRTGELFF.

This clone was picked up a small number of times. The chain carries TRBV2 and TRBJ1-5; D is unclear. Trimming removed 5 bases from V and 4 bases from J, with 9 bases in between. Per germline, CDR1 SNHLY and CDR2 FYNNEI. The CDR3 consists of 13 residues. The chain's CDR3 is CASSIAKNQPQHF. As DNA, the CDR3 is TGTGCCAGCAGTATAGCTAAAAATCAGCCCCAGCATTTT.

The chain recombines TRBV28 with TRBJ2-1, with 10 bases that match TRBD2. This CDR3 has 16 residues. V was clipped by 7 bases and J by 4 bases; unmatched bases: 10. Looked up from germline, CDR1 is MDHEN and CDR2 is SYDVKM. CDR3 sequence (DNA): TGTGCCAGCACCCCCCCGACTAGCGGGTCATACAATGAGCAGTTCTTC. As protein: CASTPPTSGSYNEQFF.

The chain has TRBV6-1 and TRBJ2-5; 10 nucleotides agree with TRBD2. Trimming cost V 4 bases and J 10 bases; bases outside gene matches: 12. The length of the CDR3 is 15 residues. The germline V gene has CDR1 MNHNS and CDR2 SASEGT. CDR3 nucleotides: TGTGCCAGCAGTGCGCTCGGGCTAGCGGGAGCAAACCAGTACTTC. It encodes CASSALGLAGANQYF.

This clone was detected only once. The V and J genes are TRBV5-1 and TRBJ2-1, with a tentative D call TRBD1 (5 bases). V lost 2 bases and J 10 bases, leaving 13 bases between the germline ends. The CDR3 is 13 amino acids. Germline CDR1 is SGHRS and CDR2 is YFSETQ. The CDR3 region is CASSFESYREQFF. CDR3 DNA sequence: TGCGCCAGCAGCTTTGAGTCTTACAGGGAGCAGTTCTTC. Based on the CDR3 plus reference TRBV5-1 and TRBJ2-1, the full variable domain is KAGVTQTPRYLIKTRGQQVTLSCSPISGHRSVSWYQQTPGQGLQFLFEYFSETQRNKGNFPGRFSGRQFSNSRSEMNVSTLELGDSALYLCASSFESYREQFFGPGTRLTVL.

The CDR3 DNA sequence: TGTGCCAGCAGAAGGACTAGCGGGACCGGGGATACGCAGTATTTT. Translating it yields CASRRTSGTGDTQYF. This chain links TRBV6-1 with TRBJ2-3, with 12 bases that match TRBD2. The CDR3 covers 15 residues. V lost 6 bases and J lost 6; bases outside the gene matches: 7. Germline CDR1 is MNHNS and CDR2 is SASEGT.

This clone occurred once. This sequence joins TRBV6-1 and TRBJ2-3; 7 bases agree with TRBD2. This CDR3 spans 17 amino acids. CDR1 is MNHNS, CDR2 SASEGT, per germline. Trimming cost V 1 base and J 1 base; bases outside gene matches: 8. Written as DNA, the CDR3 is TGTGCCAGCAGTGAAGAGTGGGGAGGGCCTGGCACAGATACGCAGTATTTT. Its translation is CASSEEWGGPGTDTQYF.

In this sample, this clone turned up once. The J gene is TRBJ2-5, the V gene TRBV6-1; 12 bases align to TRBD2. The CDR3 has 18 residues. CDR1 MNHNS and CDR2 SASEGT come from the germline V gene. V gave up 0 bases and J gave up 7 bases; unmatched junction bases: 12. CDR3 protein: CASSEAPAGTSGRGTQYF. The CDR3 DNA reads as TGTGCCAGCAGTGAAGCCCCGGCCGGGACTAGCGGGCGGGGGACCCAGTACTTC.

V is TRBV2 and J is TRBJ2-7; 8 bases are a match to TRBD1. Per the germline V gene, CDR1 is SNHLY and CDR2 is FYNNEI. V shed 5 bases, J shed 4 bases, and the junction held 7 bases outside the gene matches. This CDR3 has 14 residues. CDR3 nucleotides: TGTGCCAGCAGTTCTCGACAGGGGACTTACGAGCAGTACTTC. This codes for CASSSRQGTYEQYF.

The chain couples TRBV5-4 to TRBJ2-1; 10 bases line up with TRBD1. This CDR3 spans 15 amino acids. The germline CDR1 and CDR2 sequences are SGHNT and YYREEE (reference sequence). J gave up 4 bases and V 5 bases, and 6 bases lay outside the gene matches. CDR3: CASSFGTGDYNEQFF. Written as DNA, the CDR3 is TGTGCCAGCAGTTTCGGGACAGGGGATTACAATGAGCAGTTCTTC.

To note about this clone: One end of the junction varies from germline; a read error may be responsible. The chain joins TRBV9 to TRBJ2-1, with TRBD2 matching 11 bases. This CDR3 comprises 13 residues. In germline, CDR1 is SGDLS, CDR2 YYNGEE. CDR3 bases: TGTGCCAGCAGCGCCACCGGGACTAGCGGCCTGATCTTC. It is translated as CASSATGTSGLIF.

This rearrangement joins TRBV7-2 to TRBJ2-2, with 11 bases matching TRBD2. Germline lookup yields CDR1 SGHTA and CDR2 FQGNSA. V shed 5 bases and J 4 bases; nucleotides not matched to a gene: 3. The CDR3 extends over 15 amino acids. This CDR3 reads CASSPSGRTTGELFF. CDR3 bases: TGTGCCAGCAGCCCTAGCGGGAGGACCACCGGGGAGCTGTTTTTT.

The chain recombines TRBV12-5 with TRBJ1-1, with a tentative D call TRBD1 (5 bases). Germline V gene data show CDR1 as LGHNT and CDR2 as FRNRAP. Trimming removed 6 bases at V and 1 base at J, with 15 bases between. CDR3 length: 15 amino acids. The CDR3 region has the DNA TGTGCTAGTGGCCGTCAGGGTTTTGCGAACACTGAAGCTTTCTTT. This translates into CASGRQGFANTEAFF.